The 17 T cell receptor beta chains in this list originate from one sample, sequenced in a study of a mutant IDH1 vaccine in newly diagnosed glioma. The time point denotes: week 11, during vaccination. What each vaccine dose contained was 300 ug of mutant IDH1 20-mer peptide, accompanied by topical imiquimod. For these receptors, no antigen is known. The repertoire was sequenced with immunoSEQ multiplex PCR; TCRdb's copy has only in-frame clones and lacks some. The table has 110,000 or so clones, 85% to 90% seen once; the top ten hold roughly 0.65%. This material consisted of PBMCs, taken from a glioma patient whose treatment included an IDH1 peptide vaccine. The receptors were gathered from a woman in her forties or fifties with glioma.

The gene calls are TRBV7-9 and TRBJ2-2; 9 bases line up with TRBD1. V shed 5 bases, J shed 5 bases, and the junction held 6 bases outside the gene matches. CDR3 size: 15 residues. Germline V gene data show CDR1 as SEHNR and CDR2 as FQNEAQ (reference sequence). In DNA, the CDR3 is TGTGCCAGCAGCCCGGTGACAGGGGGGACCGGGGAGCTGTTTTTT. This encodes CASSPVTGGTGELFF.

CDR3 nucleotides: TGTGCCACCAGTATAGGGACTCTTTTCCCAACAGATACGCAGTATTTT. The encoded protein is CATSIGTLFPTDTQYF. The rearrangement joins TRBV15 to TRBJ2-3; a possible D gene is TRBD2 (6 bases). CDR1 and CDR2 (germline): LNHNV, YYDKDF (reference sequence). The CDR3 has 16 residues. V dropped 6 bases and J dropped 3 bases, with 19 bases sitting between them. The full variable domain, rest sourced from reference TRBV15 and TRBJ2-3, is DAMVIQNPRYQVTQFGKPVTLSCSQTLNHNVMYWYQQKSSQAPKLLFHYYDKDFNNEADTPDNFQSRRPNTSFCFLDIRSPGLGDTAMYLCATSIGTLFPTDTQYFGPGTRLTVL.

This chain connects TRBV6-5 to TRBJ1-6; D is possibly TRBD1 (5 bases). Germline V gives CDR1 MNHEY, CDR2 SVGAGI. Trimming removed 5 bases from V and 9 bases from J, with 17 bases in between. CDR3 length equals 15 residues. The CDR3 here is CASSPWGGVGSPLHF. The DNA of the CDR3 is TGTGCCAGCAGTCCCTGGGGAGGGGTCGGTTCACCCCTCCACTTT.

V gene TRBV5-6 combines with J gene TRBJ2-2, with 8 bases matching TRBD2. This CDR3 contains 17 residues. Germline-derived CDR1 and CDR2 are SGHDT and YYEEEE. V was clipped by 5 bases and J by 0 bases; unmatched bases: 9. CDR3 in DNA: TGTGCCAGCAGGGTGAGCGGGAGACGAGCGAACACCGGGGAGCTGTTTTTT. This codes for CASRVSGRRANTGELFF.

This chain uses TRBV2 with TRBJ1-1; D is unresolved. This CDR3 comprises 13 residues. The V end lost 2 bases, the J end lost 8 bases, and 12 bases lay between the germline ends. Germline loops: CDR1 SNHLY, CDR2 FYNNEI. The DNA for the CDR3 is TGTGCCAGCAGTGAACGGGGTTTAGCGGAAGCTTTCTTT. Translation gives CASSERGLAEAFF.

The rearrangement uses TRBV30 and TRBJ1-1; TRBD1 matches 9 bases. V trimming: 5 bases; J trimming: 5 bases; junction bases outside the gene matches: 6. Germline V gives CDR1 GTSNPN, CDR2 SVGIG (reference sequence). The CDR3 covers 13 residues. CDR3 sequence: CAWAPDRGTEAFF. The CDR3 DNA is TGTGCCTGGGCCCCCGACAGGGGGACTGAAGCTTTCTTT.

This sequence joins TRBV2 and TRBJ1-1; D remains ambiguous. There are 15 residues in the CDR3. Looked up from germline, CDR1 is SNHLY and CDR2 is FYNNEI. With 6 bases removed from V and 6 bases from J, the gap between germline ends came to 20 bases. The CDR3 DNA reads TGTGCCAGCAGACTCTCTCTCGACGGTCGCCCTGAAGCTTTCTTT. This encodes CASRLSLDGRPEAFF.

V and J are TRBV30 and TRBJ2-1; TRBD2 matches at 9 bases. After removal of 1 base from V and 7 bases from J, the junction contained 5 bases not matched to a gene. Germline lookup yields CDR1 GTSNPN and CDR2 SVGIG (reference sequence). This CDR3 is built from 14 residues. This CDR3 is CAWSDLAGTNEQFF. CDR3 bases: TGTGCCTGGAGTGATCTAGCGGGGACTAATGAGCAGTTCTTC.

The rearrangement links TRBV7-9 to TRBJ2-3; TRBD1 matches at 8 bases. V lost 6 bases and J lost 2; bases outside the gene matches: 7. The germline CDR1 and CDR2 sequences are SEHNR and FQNEAQ (reference sequence). The length of the CDR3 is 15 residues. CDR3 bases: TGTGCCAGCAGTCCAGGGGGCGGTCTCACAGATACGCAGTATTTT. It encodes CASSPGGGLTDTQYF.

The chain couples TRBV19 to TRBJ2-7; TRBD2 matches at 7 bases. The CDR3 totals 13 residues. CDR1 and CDR2 (germline): LNHDA, SQIVND (reference sequence). V was pared by 5 bases and J by 0 bases, with 1 base of the junction left unmatched. The CDR3 here is CASSPGGSYEQYF. CDR3 sequence (DNA): TGTGCCAGTAGTCCGGGGGGCTCCTACGAGCAGTACTTC.

This sequence joins TRBV7-9 and TRBJ2-3, with 9 positions matching TRBD2. V lost 3 bases and J lost 5; bases outside the gene matches: 6. Per the germline V gene, CDR1 is SEHNR and CDR2 is FQNEAQ (reference sequence). This CDR3 is 15 amino acids long. The CDR3 nucleotides are TGTGCCAGCAGCTTTGTAGCGGGAGACGAAGATACGCAGTATTTT. It yields the protein CASSFVAGDEDTQYF.

This clone is a singleton in its sample. V gene TRBV18 combines with J gene TRBJ2-1; TRBD1 is a possible D gene (7 bases). In germline, CDR1 is KGHSH, CDR2 LQKENI. This CDR3 is 16 amino acids long. Between the trimmed V and J ends, which lost 0 bases and 4 bases, there was a span of 13 bases. The CDR3 region has the DNA TGTGCCAGCTCACCACCGGGCGGGACAGTATACAATGAGCAGTTCTTC. Translating gives CASSPPGGTVYNEQFF.

The rearrangement uses TRBV4-2 and TRBJ2-1; TRBD1 is a possible D gene (7 bases). The germline V and J ends were trimmed by 0 bases and 4 bases, with 10 bases remaining between them. The CDR3 loop spans 15 amino acids. Germline V CDR1 and CDR2: LGHNA, YNFKEQ. The CDR3 DNA follows: TGTGCCAGCAGCCAAGAGTCAGGGGGGTACAATGAGCAGTTCTTC. Its protein is CASSQESGGYNEQFF.

The J gene is TRBJ2-1, the V gene TRBV5-1, with 10 bases lining up with TRBD1. This CDR3 is built from 15 residues. Germline V gives CDR1 SGHRS, CDR2 YFSETQ. The trim removed 4 bases at V and 3 bases at J, leaving 4 bases unmatched. The CDR3 loop is CASSIRDRGYNEQFF. The CDR3 bases are TGCGCCAGCAGCATCCGGGACAGGGGCTACAATGAGCAGTTCTTC.

The V gene is TRBV7-9, the J gene TRBJ2-1; D is possibly TRBD1 (6 bases). CDR3 length: 16 residues. V shed 0 bases and J shed 5 bases, with 14 bases lying between them. From germline, CDR1 is SEHNR and CDR2 FQNEAQ (reference sequence). As DNA, the CDR3 is TGTGCCAGCAGCTTAGCGGTGGGGGCTCCCAACAATGAGCAGTTCTTC. Protein: CASSLAVGAPNNEQFF.

The chain uses TRBV9 and TRBJ1-4; D is perhaps TRBD1 (6 bases). The V gene lost 3 bases and the J gene lost 8 bases, with 20 bases spanning the gap. Germline V gene lookup returns CDR1 SGDLS and CDR2 YYNGEE. This CDR3 is built from 16 residues. CDR3 region: CASSGPLRGAGEKLFF. CDR3 coding DNA: TGTGCCAGCAGCGGACCCCTCCGGGGGGCTGGAGAAAAACTGTTTTTT.

The V call is TRBV5-1, the J call TRBJ2-1; TRBD1 agrees at 7 bases. The germline CDR1 and CDR2 sequences are SGHRS and YFSETQ. The CDR3 spans 13 residues. Losses at the gene ends were 4 bases for V and 7 bases for J; bases not matched to a gene: 5. This CDR3 reads CASSPGTVNEQFF. The CDR3 coding sequence is TGCGCCAGCAGCCCCGGGACAGTTAATGAGCAGTTCTTC.